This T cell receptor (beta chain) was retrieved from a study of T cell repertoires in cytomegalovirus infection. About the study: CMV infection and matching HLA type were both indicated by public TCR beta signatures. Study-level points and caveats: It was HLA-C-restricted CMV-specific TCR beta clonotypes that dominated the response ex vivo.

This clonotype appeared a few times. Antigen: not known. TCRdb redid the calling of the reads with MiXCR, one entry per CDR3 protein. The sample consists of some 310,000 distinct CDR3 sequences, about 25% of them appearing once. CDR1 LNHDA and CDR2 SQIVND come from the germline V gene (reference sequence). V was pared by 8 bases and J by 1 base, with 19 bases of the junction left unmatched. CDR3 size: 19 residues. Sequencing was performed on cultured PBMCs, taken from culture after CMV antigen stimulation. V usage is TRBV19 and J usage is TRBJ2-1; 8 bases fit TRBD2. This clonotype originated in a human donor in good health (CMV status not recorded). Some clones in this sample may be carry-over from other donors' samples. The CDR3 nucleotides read TGTGCCAGTTGTCCCCCCACACCGATGAGCGGGAGTTCCTACAATGAGCAGTTCTTC. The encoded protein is CASCPPTPMSGSSYNEQFF. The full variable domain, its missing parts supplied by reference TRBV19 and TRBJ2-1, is DGGITQSPKYLFRKEGQNVTLSCEQNLNHDAMYWYRQDPGQGLRLIYYSQIVNDFQKGDIAEGYSVSREKKESFPLTVTSAQKNPTAFYLCASCPPTPMSGSSYNEQFFGPGTRLTVL.